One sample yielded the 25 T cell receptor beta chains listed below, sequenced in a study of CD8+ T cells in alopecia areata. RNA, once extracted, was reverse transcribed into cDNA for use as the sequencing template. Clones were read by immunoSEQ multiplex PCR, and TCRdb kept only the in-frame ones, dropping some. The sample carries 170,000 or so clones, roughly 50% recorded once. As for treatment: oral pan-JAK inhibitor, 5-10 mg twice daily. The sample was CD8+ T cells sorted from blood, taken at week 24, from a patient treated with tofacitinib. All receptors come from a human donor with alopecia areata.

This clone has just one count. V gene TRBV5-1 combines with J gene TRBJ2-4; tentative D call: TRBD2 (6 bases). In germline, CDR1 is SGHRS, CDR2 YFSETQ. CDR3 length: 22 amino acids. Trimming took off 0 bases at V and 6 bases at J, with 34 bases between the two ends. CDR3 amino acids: CASSLDGVWRGPGDPLGNIQYF. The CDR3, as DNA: TGCGCCAGCAGCTTGGACGGCGTTTGGAGGGGACCCGGGGACCCGTTGGGAAACATTCAGTACTTC.

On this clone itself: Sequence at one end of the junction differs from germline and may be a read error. The CDR3 bases are TGCGCCAGCAGCCCCAGGACAGATGCTGAAGTTTTCTTT. Protein sequence: CASSPRTDAEVFF. This chain links TRBV5-1 with TRBJ1-1, with D possibly TRBD1 on 6 matching bases. Germline V gene data show CDR1 as SGHRS and CDR2 as YFSETQ. This CDR3 has 13 residues.

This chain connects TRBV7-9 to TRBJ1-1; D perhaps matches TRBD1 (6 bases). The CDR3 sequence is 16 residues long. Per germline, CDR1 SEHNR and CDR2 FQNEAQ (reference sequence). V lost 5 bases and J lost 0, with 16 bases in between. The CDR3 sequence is CASSPPRQDMNTEAFF. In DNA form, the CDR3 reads TGTGCCAGCAGCCCCCCGAGACAGGACATGAACACTGAAGCTTTCTTT.

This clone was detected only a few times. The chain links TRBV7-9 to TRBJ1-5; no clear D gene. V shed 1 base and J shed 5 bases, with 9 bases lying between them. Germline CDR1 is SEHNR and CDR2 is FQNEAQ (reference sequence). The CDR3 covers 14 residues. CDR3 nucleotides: TGTGCCAGCAGCTTAGAAGGGCAACATCAGCCCCAGCATTTT. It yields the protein CASSLEGQHQPQHF.

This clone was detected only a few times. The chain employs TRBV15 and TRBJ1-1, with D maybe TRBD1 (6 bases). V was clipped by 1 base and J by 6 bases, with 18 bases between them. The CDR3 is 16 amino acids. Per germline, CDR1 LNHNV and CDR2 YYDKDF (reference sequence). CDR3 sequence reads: CATSRGKQGPWAEAFF. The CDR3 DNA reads TGTGCCACCAGCAGAGGTAAACAGGGACCTTGGGCTGAAGCTTTCTTT.

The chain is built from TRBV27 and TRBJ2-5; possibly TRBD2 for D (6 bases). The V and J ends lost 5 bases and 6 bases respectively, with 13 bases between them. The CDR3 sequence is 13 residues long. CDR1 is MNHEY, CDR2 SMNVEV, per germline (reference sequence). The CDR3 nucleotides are TGTGCCAGCAGTCCCCGGGGGACGCAGACCCAGTACTTC. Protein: CASSPRGTQTQYF.

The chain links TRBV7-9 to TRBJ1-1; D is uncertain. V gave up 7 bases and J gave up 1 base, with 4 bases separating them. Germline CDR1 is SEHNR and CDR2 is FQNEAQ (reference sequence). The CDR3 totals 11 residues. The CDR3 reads CASTENTEAFF. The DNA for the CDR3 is TGTGCCAGCACCGAGAACACTGAAGCTTTCTTT.

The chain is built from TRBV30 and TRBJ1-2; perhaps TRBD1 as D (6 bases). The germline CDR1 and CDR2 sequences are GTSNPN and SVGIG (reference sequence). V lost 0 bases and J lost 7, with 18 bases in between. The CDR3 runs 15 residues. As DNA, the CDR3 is TGTGCCTGGAGTGTAGAAAACAGGGAATCCGTTGGCTACACCTTC. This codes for CAWSVENRESVGYTF.

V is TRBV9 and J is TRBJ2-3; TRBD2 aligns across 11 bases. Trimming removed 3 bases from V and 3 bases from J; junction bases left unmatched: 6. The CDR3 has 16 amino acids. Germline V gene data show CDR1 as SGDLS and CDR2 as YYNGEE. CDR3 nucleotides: TGTGCCAGCAGCGCTAGCGGGGGGACGACTACAGATACGCAGTATTTT. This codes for CASSASGGTTTDTQYF.

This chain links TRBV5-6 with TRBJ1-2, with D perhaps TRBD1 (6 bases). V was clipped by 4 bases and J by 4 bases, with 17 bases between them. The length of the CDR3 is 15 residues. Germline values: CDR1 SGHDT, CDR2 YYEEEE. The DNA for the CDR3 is TGTGCCAGCAGCCCTGGAGGGGGGGTTCTCTATGGCTACACCTTC. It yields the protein CASSPGGGVLYGYTF.

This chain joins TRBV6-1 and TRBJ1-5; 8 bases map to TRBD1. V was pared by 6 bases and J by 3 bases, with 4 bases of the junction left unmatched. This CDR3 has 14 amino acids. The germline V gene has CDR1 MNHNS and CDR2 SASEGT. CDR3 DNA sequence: TGTGCCAGCAGGGACAGGGCAACCAATCAGCCCCAGCATTTT. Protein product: CASRDRATNQPQHF.

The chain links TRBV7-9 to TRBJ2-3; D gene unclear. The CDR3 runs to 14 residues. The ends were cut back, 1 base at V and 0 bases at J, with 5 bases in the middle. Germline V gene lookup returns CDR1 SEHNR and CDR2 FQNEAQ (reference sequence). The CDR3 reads CASSLVGSTDTQYF. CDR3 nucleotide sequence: TGTGCCAGCAGCTTAGTGGGGAGCACAGATACGCAGTATTTT.

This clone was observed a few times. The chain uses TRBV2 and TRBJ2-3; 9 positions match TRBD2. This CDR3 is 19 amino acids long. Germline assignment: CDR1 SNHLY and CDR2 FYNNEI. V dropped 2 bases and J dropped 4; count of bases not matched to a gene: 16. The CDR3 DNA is TGTGCCAGCAGTGAAACGGGCGTAGCGGGGGCCGCCGGCGCAGATACGCAGTATTTT. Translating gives CASSETGVAGAAGADTQYF.

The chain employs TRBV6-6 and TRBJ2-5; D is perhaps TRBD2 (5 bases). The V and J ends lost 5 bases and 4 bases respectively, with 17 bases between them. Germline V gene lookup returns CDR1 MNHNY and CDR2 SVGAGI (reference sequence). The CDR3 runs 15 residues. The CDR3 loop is CASSQDGKAGETQYF. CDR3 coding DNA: TGTGCCAGCAGTCAGGATGGGAAGGCGGGAGAGACCCAGTACTTC.

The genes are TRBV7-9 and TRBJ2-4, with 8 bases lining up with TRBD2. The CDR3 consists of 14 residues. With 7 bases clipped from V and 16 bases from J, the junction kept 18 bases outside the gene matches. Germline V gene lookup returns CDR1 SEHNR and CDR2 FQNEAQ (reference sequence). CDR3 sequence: CASTSSLERGRPYF. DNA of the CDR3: TGTGCCAGCACTTCCTCCCTGGAGCGGGGGAGACCCTACTTC.

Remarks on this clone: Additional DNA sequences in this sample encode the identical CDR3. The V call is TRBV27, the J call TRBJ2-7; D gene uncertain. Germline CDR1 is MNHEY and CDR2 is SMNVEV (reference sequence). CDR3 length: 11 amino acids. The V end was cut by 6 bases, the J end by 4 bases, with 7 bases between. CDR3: CASRRGYEQYF. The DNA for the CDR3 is TGTGCCAGCAGGCGAGGTTACGAGCAGTACTTC.

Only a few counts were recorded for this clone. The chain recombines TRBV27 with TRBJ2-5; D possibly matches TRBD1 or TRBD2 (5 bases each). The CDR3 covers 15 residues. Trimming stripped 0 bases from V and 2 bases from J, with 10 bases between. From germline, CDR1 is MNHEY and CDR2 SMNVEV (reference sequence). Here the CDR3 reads CASSLSFGTQETQYF. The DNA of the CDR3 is TGTGCCAGCAGTTTATCGTTTGGGACGCAAGAGACCCAGTACTTC.

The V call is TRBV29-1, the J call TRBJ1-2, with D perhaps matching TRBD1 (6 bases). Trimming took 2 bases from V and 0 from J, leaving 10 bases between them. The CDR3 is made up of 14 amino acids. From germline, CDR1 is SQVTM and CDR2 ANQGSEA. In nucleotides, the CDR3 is TGCAGCGTTGAAACGGACAGCTCTAACTATGGCTACACCTTC. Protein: CSVETDSSNYGYTF.

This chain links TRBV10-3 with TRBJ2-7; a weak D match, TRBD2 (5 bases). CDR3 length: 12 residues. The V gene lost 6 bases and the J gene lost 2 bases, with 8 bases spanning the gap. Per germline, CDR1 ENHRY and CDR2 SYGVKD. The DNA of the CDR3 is TGTGCCATCAGGGACTCAACCTACGAGCAGTACTTC. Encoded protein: CAIRDSTYEQYF.

The CDR3: CASSSGFQPQHF. The CDR3 DNA sequence: TGTGCCAGCAGTTCAGGGTTTCAGCCCCAGCATTTT. The chain is built from TRBV27 and TRBJ1-5; D is possibly TRBD1 (5 bases). The germline gives CDR1 MNHEY, CDR2 SMNVEV (reference sequence). This CDR3 has 12 amino acids. Trimming took off 4 bases at V and 6 bases at J, with 7 bases between the two ends.

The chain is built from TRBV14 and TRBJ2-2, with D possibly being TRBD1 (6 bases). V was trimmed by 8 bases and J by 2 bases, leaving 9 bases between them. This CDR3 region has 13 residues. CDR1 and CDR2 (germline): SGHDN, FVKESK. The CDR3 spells CASGTINTGELFF. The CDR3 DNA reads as TGTGCCAGCGGGACAATCAACACCGGGGAGCTGTTTTTT. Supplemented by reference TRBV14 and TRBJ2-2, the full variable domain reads EAGVTQFPSHSVIEKGQTVTLRCDPISGHDNLYWYRRVMGKEIKFLLHFVKESKQDESGMPNNRFLAERTGGTYSTLKVQPAELEDSGVYFCASGTINTGELFFGEGSRLTVL.

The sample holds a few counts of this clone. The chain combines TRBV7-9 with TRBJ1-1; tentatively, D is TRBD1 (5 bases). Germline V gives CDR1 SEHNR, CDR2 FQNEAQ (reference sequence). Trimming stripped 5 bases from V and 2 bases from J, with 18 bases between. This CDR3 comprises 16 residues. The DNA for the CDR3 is TGTGCCAGCAGCCCCAGGGCGGGAGGGTCCAACACTGAAGCTTTCTTT. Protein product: CASSPRAGGSNTEAFF. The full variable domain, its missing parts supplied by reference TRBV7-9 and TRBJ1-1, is DTGVSQNPRHKITKRGQNVTFRCDPISEHNRLYWYRQTLGQGPEFLTYFQNEAQLEKSRLLSDRFSAERPKGSFSTLEIQRTEQGDSAMYLCASSPRAGGSNTEAFFGQGTRLTVV.

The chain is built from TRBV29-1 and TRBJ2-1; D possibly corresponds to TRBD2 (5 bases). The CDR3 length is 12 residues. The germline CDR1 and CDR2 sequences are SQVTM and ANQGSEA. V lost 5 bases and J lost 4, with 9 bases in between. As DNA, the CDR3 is TGCAGCGTTACGGGGAATTACAATGAGCAGTTCTTC. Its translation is CSVTGNYNEQFF.

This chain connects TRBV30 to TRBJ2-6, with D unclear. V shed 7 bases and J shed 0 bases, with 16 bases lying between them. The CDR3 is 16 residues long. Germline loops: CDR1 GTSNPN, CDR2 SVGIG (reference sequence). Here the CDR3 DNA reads TGTGCCTCTTTTCAGGTAGACTCCTCTGGGGCCAACGTCCTGACTTTC. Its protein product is CASFQVDSSGANVLTF.

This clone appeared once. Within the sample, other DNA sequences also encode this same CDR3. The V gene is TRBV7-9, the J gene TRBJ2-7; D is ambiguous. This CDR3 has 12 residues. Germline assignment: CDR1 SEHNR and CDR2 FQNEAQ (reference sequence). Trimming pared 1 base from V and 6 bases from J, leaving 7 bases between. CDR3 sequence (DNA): TGTGCCAGCAGCTTAGGGACGTCCGAGCAGTACTTC. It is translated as CASSLGTSEQYF.